The 18 T cell receptor beta chains in this list originate from one sample, sequenced in a study of CD4+ T cells in melanoma. Profiling relied on immunoSEQ multiplex PCR, and the TCRdb table lists in-frame clones only, not all of them. The repertoire holds tens of thousands of clones, with about four fifths as singletons. Sequencing was done on a sample of cells from a culture (not recorded whether cultured in vitro). The receptor source for this set is a human donor with melanoma.

The chain carries TRBV9 and TRBJ1-1; D is uncertain. Per germline, CDR1 SGDLS and CDR2 YYNGEE. V was clipped by 0 bases and J by 0 bases, with 6 bases between them. CDR3 size: 14 residues. The CDR3 here is CASSVASMNTEAFF. For the CDR3, the DNA is TGTGCCAGCAGCGTAGCCAGTATGAACACTGAAGCTTTCTTT. The full variable domain, its missing parts supplied by reference TRBV9 and TRBJ1-1, is DSGVTQTPKHLITATGQRVTLRCSPRSGDLSVYWYQQSLDQGLQFLIQYYNGEERAKGNILERFSAQQFPDLHSELNLSSLELGDSALYFCASSVASMNTEAFFGQGTRLTVV.

The chain links TRBV5-1 to TRBJ2-5; the D gene could be TRBD1 or TRBD2 (7 bases each). Germline loops: CDR1 SGHRS, CDR2 YFSETQ. V was cut by 4 bases and J by 5 bases, with 15 bases left in between. This CDR3 has 14 residues. CDR3 sequence: CASSPGTAGETQYF. In DNA, the CDR3 is TGCGCCAGCAGCCCCGGGACAGCGGGGGAGACCCAGTACTTC.

This sequence joins TRBV10-1 and TRBJ2-1, with D unresolved. The V and J ends lost 3 bases and 6 bases respectively, with 9 bases between them. The CDR3 runs 13 residues. Germline lookup yields CDR1 WNHNN and CDR2 SYGVQD (reference sequence). In nucleotides, the CDR3 is TGCGCCAGCAGTGACGGGCTATTCAATGAGCAGTTCTTC. Its protein product is CASSDGLFNEQFF.

By sample fraction, this clone is medium-sized. The DNA for the CDR3 is TGTGCCAGCAGCTCATACAGGTCCCGAGACTATGGCTACACCTTC. Translation gives CASSSYRSRDYGYTF. The rearrangement uses TRBV11-2 and TRBJ1-2; D possibly corresponds to TRBD1 (5 bases). Germline CDR1 and CDR2: SGHAT and FQNNGV. The CDR3 length is 15 residues. The V gene lost 4 bases and the J gene lost 3 bases, with 15 bases spanning the gap.

The J gene is TRBJ2-5, the V gene TRBV5-1; the D gene is possibly TRBD2 (6 bases). This CDR3 spans 15 amino acids. V was shortened by 0 bases and J by 7 bases, with 16 bases between the two germline ends. Germline CDR1 SGHRS, CDR2 YFSETQ. The CDR3 protein is CASSLAGTPGATQYF. The CDR3 coding sequence is TGCGCCAGCAGCTTGGCCGGGACTCCCGGAGCGACCCAGTACTTC.

The rearrangement joins TRBV5-8 to TRBJ1-5; TRBD1 matches at 7 bases. The CDR3 sequence is 14 residues long. Germline V CDR1 and CDR2: SGHTS, YDEGEE. The J segment lost 7 bases and the V segment lost 4 bases, leaving 8 bases of the junction unmatched. The CDR3 DNA reads TGTGCCAGCAGCGGTGGCAGGGGGGAGCAGCCCCAGCATTTT. This sequence encodes CASSGGRGEQPQHF.

V usage is TRBV11-2 and J usage is TRBJ2-5; 13 bases are a match to TRBD2. CDR1 and CDR2 (germline): SGHAT, FQNNGV. This CDR3 region has 16 residues. The trim removed 5 bases at V and 1 base at J, leaving 4 bases unmatched. The CDR3 DNA follows: TGTGCCAGCAGCCCCCGACTAGCGGGGGGCCAAGAGACCCAGTACTTC. It encodes CASSPRLAGGQETQYF.

V usage is TRBV27 and J usage is TRBJ2-5; 8 positions match TRBD2. The CDR3 loop spans 15 amino acids. V trimming: 3 bases; J trimming: 5 bases; junction bases outside the gene matches: 8. Per the germline V gene, CDR1 is MNHEY and CDR2 is SMNVEV (reference sequence). In nucleotides, the CDR3 is TGTGCCAGCAGTTTTGACGGGGGGGCCGTCGAGACCCAGTACTTC. Translating gives CASSFDGGAVETQYF.

V and J are TRBV27 and TRBJ2-5, with a tentative D call TRBD2 (5 bases). V was cut by 7 bases and J by 0 bases, with 15 bases left in between. The CDR3 loop spans 15 amino acids. Germline assignment: CDR1 MNHEY and CDR2 SMNVEV (reference sequence). The CDR3 DNA is TGTGCCAGCAAGTTGGCGGGCCTGTACCAAGAGACCCAGTACTTC. This gives the protein CASKLAGLYQETQYF.

The rearrangement joins TRBV5-1 to TRBJ2-6; 7 bases map to TRBD2. CDR3 length: 17 residues. V was clipped by 2 bases and J by 0 bases; unmatched bases: 5. Germline V lookup: CDR1 SGHRS, CDR2 YFSETQ. CDR3 amino acids: CASSFEGGGSGANVLTF. The CDR3 DNA reads TGCGCCAGCAGCTTCGAAGGCGGGGGCTCTGGGGCCAACGTCCTGACTTTC.

This chain connects TRBV6-1 to TRBJ1-6; 11 bases line up with TRBD1. This CDR3 comprises 14 residues. Germline V gene lookup returns CDR1 MNHNS and CDR2 SASEGT. With 6 bases clipped from V and 10 bases from J, the junction kept 5 bases outside the gene matches. The DNA for the CDR3 is TGTGCCAGCAGAAAGGACAGGGGGCAATCACCCCTCCACTTT. Translating gives CASRKDRGQSPLHF.

The V gene is TRBV5-1, the J gene TRBJ1-1; the D gene is possibly TRBD1 (5 bases). Trimming took 4 bases from V and 0 from J, leaving 13 bases between them. The germline CDR1 and CDR2 sequences are SGHRS and YFSETQ. This CDR3 region has 15 residues. Here the CDR3 reads CASSPVGGMNTEAFF. The CDR3 coding sequence is TGCGCCAGCAGCCCGGTGGGGGGAATGAACACTGAAGCTTTCTTT.

This sequence joins TRBV18 and TRBJ2-3; D is unresolved. Between the trimmed V and J ends, which lost 2 bases and 6 bases, there was a span of 6 bases. This CDR3 is built from 12 residues. Germline CDR1 and CDR2: KGHSH and LQKENI. CDR3 bases: TGTGCCAGCTCACCAATTGAGGATACGCAGTATTTT. This translates into CASSPIEDTQYF.

This rearrangement joins TRBV30 to TRBJ2-7; D unclear. The V gene's germline CDR1 is GTSNPN and CDR2 SVGIG (reference sequence). Between the trimmed V and J ends, which lost 0 bases and 2 bases, there was a span of 11 bases. The CDR3 spans 14 residues. The CDR3 protein is CAWSVGYVPYEQYF. CDR3 DNA: TGTGCCTGGAGTGTTGGGTATGTTCCCTACGAGCAGTACTTC.

With regard to this clone: One end of the junction does not line up with germline, which may come from a read error. The chain combines TRBV7-2 with TRBJ2-3; 11 nucleotides match TRBD2. Germline assignment: CDR1 SGHTA and CDR2 FQGNSA. The CDR3 totals 15 residues. CDR3 loop: CASRLAGGPTDTQYF. The CDR3, as DNA: TGTGCCAGCAGATTAGCGGGGGGGCCCACAGATACGCAGTATTTT. The whole variable domain, filled in from reference TRBV7-2 and TRBJ2-3, reads GAGVSQSPSNKVTEKGKDVELRCDPISGHTALYWYRQSLGQGLEFLIYFQGNSAPDKSGLPSDRFSAERTGGSVSTLTIQRTQQEDSAVYLCASRLAGGPTDTQYFGPGTRLTVL.

J is TRBJ1-5 and V is TRBV7-8; 9 bases match TRBD1. The CDR3 loop spans 13 amino acids. Germline CDR1 reads SGHVS; CDR2 reads FQNEAQ. V shed 11 bases and J 4 bases; nucleotides not matched to a gene: 6. This chain's CDR3 is CAVGDRENQPQHF. DNA of the CDR3: TGTGCCGTCGGGGACAGGGAGAATCAGCCCCAGCATTTT.

This sequence joins TRBV5-4 and TRBJ2-5; 11 nucleotides align to TRBD2. Trimming cost V 0 bases and J 1 base; bases outside gene matches: 5. Germline CDR1 SGHNT, CDR2 YYREEE (reference sequence). This CDR3 comprises 17 residues. The CDR3 loop is CASSLGLAGGLQETQYF. In DNA form, the CDR3 reads TGTGCCAGCAGCTTGGGGCTAGCGGGGGGCCTCCAAGAGACCCAGTACTTC. Full variable domain (missing parts from reference TRBV5-4 and TRBJ2-5): ETGVTQSPTHLIKTRGQQVTLRCSSQSGHNTVSWYQQALGQGPQFIFQYYREEENGRGNFPPRFSGLQFPNYSSELNVNALELDDSALYLCASSLGLAGGLQETQYFGPGTRLLVL.

This chain joins TRBV5-1 and TRBJ2-3; TRBD2 matches at 8 bases. Looked up from germline, CDR1 is SGHRS and CDR2 is YFSETQ. V lost 2 bases and J lost 3; bases outside the gene matches: 8. The CDR3 has 16 residues. The CDR3 sequence is CASSFGGSGETDTQYF. The CDR3 DNA follows: TGCGCCAGCAGCTTTGGAGGTAGCGGGGAGACAGATACGCAGTATTTT.